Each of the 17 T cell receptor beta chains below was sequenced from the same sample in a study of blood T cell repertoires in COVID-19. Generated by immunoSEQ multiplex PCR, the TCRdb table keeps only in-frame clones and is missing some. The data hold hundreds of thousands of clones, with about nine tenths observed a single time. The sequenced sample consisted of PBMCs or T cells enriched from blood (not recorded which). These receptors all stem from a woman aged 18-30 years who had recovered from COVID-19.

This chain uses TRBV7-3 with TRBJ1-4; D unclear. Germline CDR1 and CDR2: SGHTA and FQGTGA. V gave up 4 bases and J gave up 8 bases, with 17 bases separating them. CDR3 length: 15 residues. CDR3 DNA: TGTGCCAGCAGCTCAACCGGGGAGGGCGGCGAAAAACTGTTTTTT. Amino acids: CASSSTGEGGEKLFF.

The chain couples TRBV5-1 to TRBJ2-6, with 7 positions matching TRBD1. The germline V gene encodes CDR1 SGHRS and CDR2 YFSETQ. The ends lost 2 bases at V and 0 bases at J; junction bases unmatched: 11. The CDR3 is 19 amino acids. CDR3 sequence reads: CASSFGRTGQSSGANVLTF. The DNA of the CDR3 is TGCGCCAGCAGCTTCGGGCGGACAGGACAGAGCTCTGGGGCCAACGTCCTGACTTTC.

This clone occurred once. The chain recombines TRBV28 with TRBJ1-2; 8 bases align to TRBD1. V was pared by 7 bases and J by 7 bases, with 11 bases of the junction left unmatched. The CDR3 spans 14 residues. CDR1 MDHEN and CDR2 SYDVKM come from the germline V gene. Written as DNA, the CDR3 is TGTGCCAGCACTGGGCTTGGGACAGGTCGTGGCTACACCTTC. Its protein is CASTGLGTGRGYTF.

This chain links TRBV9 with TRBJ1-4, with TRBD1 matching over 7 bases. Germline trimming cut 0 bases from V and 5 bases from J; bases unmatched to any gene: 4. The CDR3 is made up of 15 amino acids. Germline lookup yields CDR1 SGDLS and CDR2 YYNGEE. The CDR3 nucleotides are TGTGCCAGCAGCGTAGCGGAGACAGGGAATGAAAAACTGTTTTTT. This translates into CASSVAETGNEKLFF.

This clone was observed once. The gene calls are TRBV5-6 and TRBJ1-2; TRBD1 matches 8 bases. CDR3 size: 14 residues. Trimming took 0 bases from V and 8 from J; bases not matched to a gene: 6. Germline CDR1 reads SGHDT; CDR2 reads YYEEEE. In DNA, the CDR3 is TGTGCCAGCAGCTTGGGACAGGGGACTACCGGCTACACCTTC. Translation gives CASSLGQGTTGYTF. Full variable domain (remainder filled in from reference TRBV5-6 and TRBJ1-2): DAGVTQSPTHLIKTRGQQVTLRCSPKSGHDTVSWYQQALGQGPQFIFQYYEEEERQRGNFPDRFSGHQFPNYSSELNVNALLLGDSALYLCASSLGQGTTGYTFGSGTRLTVV.

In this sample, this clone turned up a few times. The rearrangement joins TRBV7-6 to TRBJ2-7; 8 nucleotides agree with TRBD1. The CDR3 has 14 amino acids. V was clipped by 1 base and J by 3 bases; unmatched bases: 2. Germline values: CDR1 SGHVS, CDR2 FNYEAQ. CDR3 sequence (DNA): TGTGCCAGCAGCTTAGGGACAGGGAACTACGAGCAGTACTTC. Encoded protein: CASSLGTGNYEQYF.

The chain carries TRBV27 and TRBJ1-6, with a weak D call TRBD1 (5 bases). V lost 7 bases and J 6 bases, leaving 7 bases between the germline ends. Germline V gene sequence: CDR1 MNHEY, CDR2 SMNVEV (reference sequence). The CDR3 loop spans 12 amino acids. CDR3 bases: TGTGCCAGCACCCAGGGTAATTCACCCCTCCACTTT. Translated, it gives CASTQGNSPLHF.

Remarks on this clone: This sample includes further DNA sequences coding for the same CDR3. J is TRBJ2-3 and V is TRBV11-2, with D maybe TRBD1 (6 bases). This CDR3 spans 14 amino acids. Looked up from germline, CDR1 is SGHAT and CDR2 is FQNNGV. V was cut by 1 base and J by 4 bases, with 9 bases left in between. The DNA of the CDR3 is TGTGCCAGCAGCTTAGGTGGGGGCGCAGATACGCAGTATTTT. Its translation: CASSLGGGADTQYF.

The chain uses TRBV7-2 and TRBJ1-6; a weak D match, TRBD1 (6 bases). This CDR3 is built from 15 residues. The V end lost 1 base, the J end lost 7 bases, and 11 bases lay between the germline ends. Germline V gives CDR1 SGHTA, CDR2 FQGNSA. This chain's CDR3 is CASSLGAGENSPLHF. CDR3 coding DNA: TGTGCCAGCAGCTTAGGGGCAGGGGAAAATTCACCCCTCCACTTT.

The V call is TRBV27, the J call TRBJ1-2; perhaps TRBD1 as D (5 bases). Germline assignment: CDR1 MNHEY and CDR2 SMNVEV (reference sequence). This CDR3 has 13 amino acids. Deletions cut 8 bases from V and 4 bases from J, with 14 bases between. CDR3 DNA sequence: TGTGCCAGCTCCACCACGGGGGGCTATGGCTACACCTTC. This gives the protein CASSTTGGYGYTF.

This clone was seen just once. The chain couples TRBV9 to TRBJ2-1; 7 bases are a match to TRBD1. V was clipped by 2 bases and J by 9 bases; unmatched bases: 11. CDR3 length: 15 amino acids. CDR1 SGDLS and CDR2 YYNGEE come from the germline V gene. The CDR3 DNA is TGTGCCAGCAGCGTTAGCCGGGACAGTTGGGGTGAGCAGTTCTTC. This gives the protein CASSVSRDSWGEQFF.

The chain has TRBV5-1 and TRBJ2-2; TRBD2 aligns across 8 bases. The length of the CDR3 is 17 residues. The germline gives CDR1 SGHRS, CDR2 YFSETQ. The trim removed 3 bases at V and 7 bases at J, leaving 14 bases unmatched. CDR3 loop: CASSSGLEGAGGGELFF. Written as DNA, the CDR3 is TGCGCCAGCAGCTCGGGACTAGAAGGGGCGGGCGGCGGGGAGCTGTTTTTT.

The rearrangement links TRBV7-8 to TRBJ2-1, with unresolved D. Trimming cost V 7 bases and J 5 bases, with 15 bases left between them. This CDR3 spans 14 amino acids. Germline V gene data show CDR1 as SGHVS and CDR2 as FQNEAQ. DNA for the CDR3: TGTGCCAGCACCCTGGTTACTCCAAACAATGAGCAGTTCTTC. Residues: CASTLVTPNNEQFF.

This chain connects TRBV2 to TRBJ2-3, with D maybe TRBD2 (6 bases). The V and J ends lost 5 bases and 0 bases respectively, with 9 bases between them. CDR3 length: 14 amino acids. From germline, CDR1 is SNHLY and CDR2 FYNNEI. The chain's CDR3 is CASSPGLSTDTQYF. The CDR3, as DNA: TGTGCCAGCAGTCCGGGACTTAGCACAGATACGCAGTATTTT.

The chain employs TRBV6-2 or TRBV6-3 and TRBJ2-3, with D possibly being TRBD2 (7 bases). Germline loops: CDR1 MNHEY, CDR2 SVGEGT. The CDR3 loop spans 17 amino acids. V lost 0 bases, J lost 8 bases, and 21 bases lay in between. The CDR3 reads CASSYSGGRRAMVTQYF. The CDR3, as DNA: TGTGCCAGCAGTTACTCCGGGGGGCGACGCGCGATGGTTACGCAGTATTTT.

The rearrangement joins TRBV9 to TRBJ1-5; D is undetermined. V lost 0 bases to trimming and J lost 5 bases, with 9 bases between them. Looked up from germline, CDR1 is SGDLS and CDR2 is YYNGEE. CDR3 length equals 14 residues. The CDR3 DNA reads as TGTGCCAGCAGCGTAGGTAACAGTGATCAGCCCCAGCATTTT. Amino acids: CASSVGNSDQPQHF.

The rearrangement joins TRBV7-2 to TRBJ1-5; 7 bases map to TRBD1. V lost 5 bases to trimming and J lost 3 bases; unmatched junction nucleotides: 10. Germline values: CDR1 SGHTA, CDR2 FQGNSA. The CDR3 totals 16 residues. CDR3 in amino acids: CASSGRGVSINQPQHF. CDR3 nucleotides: TGTGCCAGCAGCGGCAGGGGGGTGAGCATCAATCAGCCCCAGCATTTT.